This T cell receptor beta chain was recorded in a study of T cells after yellow fever vaccination. TCRdb used MiXCR to reprocess the 5' RACE reads, holding one entry per CDR3 protein. The sample records around 300,000 distinct CDR3 sequences, roughly 13% being singletons. Germline lookup yields CDR1 MGHDK and CDR2 SYGVNS. The CDR3 loop spans 14 amino acids. V was shortened by 6 bases and J by 10 bases, with 16 bases between the two germline ends. Sequenced material: CD4+ T cells sorted from PBMCs, taken 45 days after the yellow fever booster vaccination. The V call is TRBV25-1, the J call TRBJ1-6; the D is unclear. This receptor was obtained from a man aged 30 to 45 who received the YFV17D yellow fever vaccine. CDR3 DNA sequence: TGTGCCAGCAGCCTCTCGGCATCCTGGTCACCCCTCCACTTT. Protein product: CASSLSASWSPLHF.